Listed below are T cell receptor beta chains from one sample, sequenced in a study of blood T cell repertoires in COVID-19. Data came from immunoSEQ multiplex PCR; TCRdb stores just in-frame clones and leaves some out. The data hold 200,000 to 250,000 clones, with approximately 90% observed a single time. The sequenced sample consisted of peripheral blood. The receptors shown here come from a man aged 60 to 75 with COVID-19, enrolled during active disease. Both conserved end residues are part of each CDR3. Each record gives: V gene, clone size, J gene, D gene, CDR3 DNA, CDR3 protein. A D gene is named only where the DNA matches it firmly. Expanded clones get a size class; other rows say once, few or many, or leave the size out.

V: TRBV6-5
size: NA
J: TRBJ2-7
D: TRBD1
DNA: TGTGCCAGCAGTACCCAGACAGGGGGCTTCGCGGAGCAGTACTTC
CDR3: CASSTQTGGFAEQYF

V: TRBV7-2
size: once
J: TRBJ2-1
D: NA
DNA: TGTGCCAGCATCGGGGGACCAGCGGGTGGCTACAATGAGCAGTTCTTC
CDR3: CASIGGPAGGYNEQFF

V: TRBV7-2
size: NA
J: TRBJ1-2
D: NA
DNA: TGTGCCAGCAGCTTAGGGAGGCAAACCCCCGGTGGCTACACCTTC
CDR3: CASSLGRQTPGGYTF

V: TRBV11-1
size: NA
J: TRBJ2-1
D: NA
DNA: TGTGCCAGCAGCCTGAGCTCCTACAATGAGCAGTTCTTC
CDR3: CASSLSSYNEQFF

V: TRBV7-8
size: NA
J: TRBJ2-1
D: TRBD2
DNA: TGTGCCAGCAGCTTGGCACCTAGCGGTACCTACAATGAGCAGTTCTTC
CDR3: CASSLAPSGTYNEQFF

V: TRBV4-1
size: NA
J: TRBJ1-1
D: NA
DNA: TGCGCCAGCAGCCCCCAACTTGTGAACACTGAAGCTTTCTTT
CDR3: CASSPQLVNTEAFF

V: TRBV25-1
size: NA
J: TRBJ2-1
D: TRBD2
DNA: TGTGCCAGCAGTGAAGCGACTAGCGGGAGGAGGCAGTTCTTC
CDR3: CASSEATSGRRQFF

V: TRBV18
size: NA
J: TRBJ1-6
D: TRBD1
DNA: TGTGCAAGCACCACAGGGGGGAATTCACCCCTCCACTTT
CDR3: CASTTGGNSPLHF

V: TRBV6-1
size: NA
J: TRBJ1-6
D: TRBD1
DNA: TGTGCCAGCAGTGAAGACCAGACAGGGTTCACTTCACCCCTCCACTTT
CDR3: CASSEDQTGFTSPLHF

V: TRBV5-4
size: NA
J: TRBJ2-7
D: TRBD2
DNA: TGTGCCAGCAGCTTCCTTGCCGGGACTAGCGGCTACGAGCAGTACTTC
CDR3: CASSFLAGTSGYEQYF

V: TRBV3-1/TRBV3-2
size: NA
J: TRBJ2-2
D: TRBD2
DNA: TGTGCCAGCAGCCGTACCTGGGGCGGGAGTGGCACCGGGGAGCTGTTTTTT
CDR3: CASSRTWGGSGTGELFF

V: TRBV6-5
size: NA
J: TRBJ2-7
D: TRBD2
DNA: TGTGCCAGCGGACCCTTAGCGGGGGGGCCCCACGAGCAGTACTTC
CDR3: CASGPLAGGPHEQYF

V: TRBV15
size: once
J: TRBJ2-2
D: TRBD1
DNA: TGTGCCACCAGCAGAGATACAGGGGCAGGTAGCACCGGGGAGCTGTTTTTT
CDR3: CATSRDTGAGSTGELFF

V: TRBV30
size: NA
J: TRBJ1-2
D: NA
DNA: TGTGCCTGGAGTACTAGGACAGCTATGGGCTACACCTTC
CDR3: CAWSTRTAMGYTF

V: TRBV18
size: NA
J: TRBJ2-1
D: NA
DNA: TGTGCCAGCTCATCGGATAGCGTTGGTGAGCAGTTCTTC
CDR3: CASSSDSVGEQFF

V: TRBV7-2
size: NA
J: TRBJ2-2
D: NA
DNA: TGTGCCAGCAGCTTCGGACTAAAGGGGGAGCTGTTTTTT
CDR3: CASSFGLKGELFF

V: TRBV7-2
size: NA
J: TRBJ2-7
D: TRBD2
DNA: TGTGCCAGCAGCTACGGGACTAGCGGGAGGGCCTACGAGCAGTACTTC
CDR3: CASSYGTSGRAYEQYF

V: TRBV18
size: NA
J: TRBJ2-3
D: NA
DNA: TGTGCCAGCTCACCTGGACAGGGGACTAGAATGGGTTCCACAGATACGCAGTATTTT
CDR3: CASSPGQGTRMGSTDTQYF

V: TRBV7-8
size: NA
J: TRBJ2-7
D: TRBD1
DNA: TGTGCCAGCAGCTGGGGACAGGGGGCGGCCTACGAGCAGTACTTC
CDR3: CASSWGQGAAYEQYF

V: TRBV30
size: NA
J: TRBJ1-4
D: NA
DNA: TGTGCCTGGAGCCCTCTCGTCCGGGGTGAAAAACTGTTTTTT
CDR3: CAWSPLVRGEKLFF

V: TRBV29-1
size: NA
J: TRBJ1-2
D: NA
DNA: TGCAGCGCCCAGATGGGAGGGTATGGCTACACCTTC
CDR3: CSAQMGGYGYTF

V: TRBV30
size: few
J: TRBJ1-5
D: NA
DNA: TGTGCCTGGAGCGGCCCACGGGTCGGGAATCAGCCCCAGCATTTT
CDR3: CAWSGPRVGNQPQHF

V: TRBV27
size: NA
J: TRBJ1-3
D: NA
DNA: TGTGCCAGCAGTCACGGTCCATCGGGAAACACCATATATTTT
CDR3: CASSHGPSGNTIYF

V: TRBV6-6
size: once
J: TRBJ1-5
D: NA
DNA: TGTGCCAGCACCCCCCAGATTAGCAATCAGCCCCAGCATTTT
CDR3: CASTPQISNQPQHF

V: TRBV14
size: NA
J: TRBJ1-3
D: NA
DNA: TGTGCCAGCAGCCAAGATCTGGGCAGTGGAAACACCATATATTTT
CDR3: CASSQDLGSGNTIYF

V: TRBV27
size: NA
J: TRBJ2-1
D: NA
DNA: TGTGCCAGCAGTCTCCTGGGGGGCGGGAGTAGCTATGAGCAGTTCTTC
CDR3: CASSLLGGGSSYEQFF

V: TRBV18
size: NA
J: TRBJ2-7
D: NA
DNA: TGTGCCAGCTCCCCAACCGGGATCAAGGGCCCCGAGCAGTACTTC
CDR3: CASSPTGIKGPEQYF

V: TRBV3-1/TRBV3-2
size: NA
J: TRBJ2-1
D: TRBD2
DNA: TGTGCCAGCGGGCGACTAGCTGAGCAGTTCTTC
CDR3: CASGRLAEQFF

V: TRBV6-5
size: NA
J: TRBJ1-1
D: NA
DNA: TGTGCCAGCAGCCCGCGGGGAGAAGACACTGAAGCTTTCTTT
CDR3: CASSPRGEDTEAFF

V: TRBV30
size: NA
J: TRBJ2-7
D: TRBD2
DNA: TGTGCCTGGAGTGTACTGGCTAGCGGGAGTAAGGAGCAGTACTTC
CDR3: CAWSVLASGSKEQYF

V: TRBV6-1
size: few
J: TRBJ2-7
D: TRBD2
DNA: TGTGCCAGCAGTGAAGGGACCGTAGCGGGGGGCCTCCACGAGCAGTACTTC
CDR3: CASSEGTVAGGLHEQYF

V: TRBV27
size: NA
J: TRBJ1-5
D: NA
DNA: TGTGCCAGCAGTACCAACGGGGGGAGTAGCAATCAGCCCCAGCATTTT
CDR3: CASSTNGGSSNQPQHF

V: TRBV7-2
size: NA
J: TRBJ1-1
D: NA
DNA: TGTGCCAGCAGCTTACCCCATTTATGGGGAGGGAACACTGAAGCTTTCTTT
CDR3: CASSLPHLWGGNTEAFF

V: TRBV19
size: NA
J: TRBJ2-7
D: NA
DNA: TGTGCCAGTAGCTCGACAGAACGCGGCGAGCAGTACTTC
CDR3: CASSSTERGEQYF

V: TRBV2
size: NA
J: TRBJ1-1
D: TRBD1
DNA: TGTGCCAGCAGGGACAGGGGTGACACTGAAGCTTTCTTT
CDR3: CASRDRGDTEAFF

V: TRBV28
size: once
J: TRBJ2-3
D: TRBD1
DNA: TGTGCCAGCAGAAACGAACAGGGGTTCACAGATACGCAGTATTTT
CDR3: CASRNEQGFTDTQYF

V: TRBV6-5
size: NA
J: TRBJ1-2
D: TRBD1
DNA: TGTGCCAGCAGTTACACACGACAGGGGTATGGCTACACCTTC
CDR3: CASSYTRQGYGYTF

V: TRBV24-1
size: NA
J: TRBJ1-4
D: NA
DNA: TGTGCCACCAGTGCGGGGGGTGCTAATGAAAAACTGTTTTTT
CDR3: CATSAGGANEKLFF

V: TRBV10-3
size: NA
J: TRBJ2-5
D: NA
DNA: TGTGCCATCAGTGAGTCGAAAAGTCGGGGGGCGGAAGAGACCCAGTACTTC
CDR3: CAISESKSRGAEETQYF

V: TRBV7-9
size: NA
J: TRBJ1-3
D: NA
DNA: TGTGCCAGCAGCGCCCGGCCCGGGGGGTATTCGGACACCATATATTTT
CDR3: CASSARPGGYSDTIYF

V: TRBV7-2
size: NA
J: TRBJ1-1
D: NA
DNA: TGTGCCAGCAGCTTAGGCGCGTCGGGCACTGAAGCTTTCTTT
CDR3: CASSLGASGTEAFF